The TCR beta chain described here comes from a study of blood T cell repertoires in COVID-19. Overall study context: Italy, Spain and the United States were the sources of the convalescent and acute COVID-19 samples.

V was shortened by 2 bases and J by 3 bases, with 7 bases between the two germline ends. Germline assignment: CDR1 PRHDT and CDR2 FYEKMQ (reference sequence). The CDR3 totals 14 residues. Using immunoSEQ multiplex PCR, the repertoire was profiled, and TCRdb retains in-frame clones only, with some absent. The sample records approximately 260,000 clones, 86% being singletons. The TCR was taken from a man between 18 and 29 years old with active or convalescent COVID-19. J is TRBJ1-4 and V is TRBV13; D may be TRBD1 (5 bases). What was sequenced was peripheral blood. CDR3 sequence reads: CASSLRGANEKLFF. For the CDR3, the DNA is TGTGCCAGCAGCTTACGGGGGGCTAATGAAAAACTGTTTTTT.